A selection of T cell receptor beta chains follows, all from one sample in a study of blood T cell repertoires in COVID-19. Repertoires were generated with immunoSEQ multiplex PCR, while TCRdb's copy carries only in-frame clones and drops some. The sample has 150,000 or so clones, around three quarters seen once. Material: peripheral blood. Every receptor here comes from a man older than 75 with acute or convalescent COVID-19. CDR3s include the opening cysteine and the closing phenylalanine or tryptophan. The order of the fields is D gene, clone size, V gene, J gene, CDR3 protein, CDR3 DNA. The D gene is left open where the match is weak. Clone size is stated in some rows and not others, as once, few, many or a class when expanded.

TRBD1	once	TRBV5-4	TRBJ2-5	CASSRSGQGGETQYF	TGTGCCAGCAGCCGAAGCGGACAGGGAGGAGAGACCCAGTACTTC
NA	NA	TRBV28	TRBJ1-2	CASSPRGAHRGGGYTF	TGTGCCAGCAGCCCCCGGGGGGCACATAGGGGTGGTGGCTACACCTTC
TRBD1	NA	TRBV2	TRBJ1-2	CASSPGEGRGLEGYTF	TGTGCCAGCAGCCCGGGGGAAGGCAGGGGGCTCGAAGGCTACACCTTC
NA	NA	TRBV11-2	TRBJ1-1	CASSLQRNTEAFF	TGTGCCAGCAGCCTACAGAGAAACACTGAAGCTTTCTTT
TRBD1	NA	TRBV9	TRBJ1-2	CASSTSTGAFYGYTF	TGTGCCAGCAGCACCTCGACAGGGGCGTTCTATGGCTACACCTTC
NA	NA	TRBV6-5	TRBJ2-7	CASNRERAYEQYF	TGTGCCAGCAACAGGGAGCGAGCCTACGAGCAGTACTTC
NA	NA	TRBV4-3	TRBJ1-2	CASSQDSGGLYGYTF	TGCGCCAGCAGCCAAGATAGCGGGGGACTCTATGGCTACACCTTC
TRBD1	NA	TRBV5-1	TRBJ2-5	CASSRTGGEETQYF	TGCGCCAGCAGCCGGACAGGGGGAGAGGAGACCCAGTACTTC
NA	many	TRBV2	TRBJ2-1	CASSEAQPGARFF	TGTGCCAGCAGTGAAGCCCAACCAGGGGCCCGGTTCTTC
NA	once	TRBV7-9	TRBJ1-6	CASSPRPGGNSPLHF	TGTGCCAGCAGCCCCCGACCCGGGGGTAATTCACCCCTCCACTTT
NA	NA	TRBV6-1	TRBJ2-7	CASSDGGSRLEQYF	TGTGCCAGCAGTGATGGAGGGTCAAGGTTGGAGCAGTACTTC
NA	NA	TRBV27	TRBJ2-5	CASSFHGEETQYF	TGTGCCAGCAGTTTCCACGGAGAAGAGACCCAGTACTTC
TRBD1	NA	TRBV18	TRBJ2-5	CASSPGRGKETQYF	TGTGCCAGCTCACCGGGCAGGGGGAAAGAGACCCAGTACTTC
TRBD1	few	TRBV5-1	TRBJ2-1	CASSPRQGVGNEQFF	TGCGCCAGCAGCCCAAGACAGGGGGTGGGCAATGAGCAGTTCTTC
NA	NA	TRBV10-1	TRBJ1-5	CASSAGQIGQPQHF	TGCGCCAGCAGTGCCGGACAGATAGGTCAGCCCCAGCATTTT
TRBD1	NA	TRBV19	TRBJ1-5	CASSILTTGVNQPQHF	TGTGCCAGTAGTATCCTCACTACAGGGGTTAATCAGCCCCAGCATTTT
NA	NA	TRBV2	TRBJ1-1	CASSDSDTDTEAFF	TGTGCCAGCAGTGACTCGGACACCGACACTGAAGCTTTCTTT
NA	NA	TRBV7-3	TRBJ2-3	CASSLTGGTDTQYF	TGTGCCAGCAGCTTAACGGGCGGCACAGATACGCAGTATTTT
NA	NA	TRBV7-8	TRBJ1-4	CASSLVRGNEKLFF	TGTGCCAGCAGCTTAGTACGGGGGAATGAAAAACTGTTTTTT
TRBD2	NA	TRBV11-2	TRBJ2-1	CASLLAGGVHEQFF	TGTGCCAGCCTTTTAGCGGGGGGCGTCCATGAGCAGTTCTTC
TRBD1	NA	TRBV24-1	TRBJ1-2	CATAGGAEDYGYTF	TGTGCCACCGCAGGGGGCGCAGAAGACTATGGCTACACCTTC
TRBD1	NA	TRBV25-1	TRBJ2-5	CASSEHRGFQETQYF	TGTGCCAGCAGTGAACACAGGGGATTCCAAGAGACCCAGTACTTC
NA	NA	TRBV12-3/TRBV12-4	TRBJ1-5	CASTTTAGQPQHF	TGTGCCAGCACCACCACCGCGGGACAGCCCCAGCATTTT
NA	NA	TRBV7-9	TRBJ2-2	CASSRPARGANTGELFF	TGTGCCAGCAGCCGGCCAGCTAGGGGCGCGAACACCGGGGAGCTGTTTTTT
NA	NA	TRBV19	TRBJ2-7	CASSTLTGFGEQYF	TGTGCCAGTAGTACCCTGACAGGCTTTGGCGAGCAGTACTTC
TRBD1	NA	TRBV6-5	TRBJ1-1	CASRQGRNTEAFF	TGTGCCAGCAGACAGGGGAGGAACACTGAAGCTTTCTTT
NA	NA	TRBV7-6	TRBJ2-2	CASSLRRLGGTGELFF	TGTGCCAGCAGCTTACGACGGCTGGGGGGAACCGGGGAGCTGTTTTTT
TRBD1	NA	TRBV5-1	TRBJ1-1	CASSSTGVTEAFF	TGCGCCAGCAGCTCGACAGGGGTCACTGAAGCTTTCTTT
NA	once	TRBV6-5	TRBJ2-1	CASTTPSSYNEQFF	TGTGCCAGCACGACACCGAGCTCCTACAATGAGCAGTTCTTC
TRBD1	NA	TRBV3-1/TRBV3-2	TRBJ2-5	CASSQGGGTGGAGTQYF	TGTGCCAGCAGCCAAGGTGGGGGGACAGGGGGCGCAGGGACCCAGTACTTC
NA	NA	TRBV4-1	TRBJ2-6	CASSPRGGESGANVLTF	TGCGCCAGCAGCCCAAGAGGGGGGGAGTCTGGGGCCAACGTCCTGACTTTC
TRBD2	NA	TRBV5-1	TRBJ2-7	CASSLAGGLVTSYEQYF	TGCGCCAGCAGCTTGGCCGGCGGACTAGTTACTAGCTACGAGCAGTACTTC
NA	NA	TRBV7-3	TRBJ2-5	CASSLSGHQGETQYF	TGTGCCAGCAGCTTATCAGGCCACCAGGGGGAGACCCAGTACTTC
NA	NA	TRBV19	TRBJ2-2	CASSSSADTGELFF	TGTGCCAGTAGCAGTTCCGCGGACACCGGGGAGCTGTTTTTT
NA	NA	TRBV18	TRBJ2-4	CASSPRTELDIQYF	TGTGCCAGCTCACCAAGGACTGAATTGGACATTCAGTACTTC